Detailed here is one T cell receptor (beta chain). A library of TCRbeta sequences, prepared with unique molecular identifiers, was generated. TCRdb passed the PCR reads through MiXCR, listing each CDR3 protein once. Among fewer than 1 million distinct CDR3 sequences listed, around 15% were seen once. The data derive from a study of T-cell reconstitution after alpha-beta-depleted transplantation in children. The length of the CDR3 is 13 residues. Trimming pared 4 bases from V and 6 bases from J, leaving 14 bases between. Germline V gene sequence: CDR1 SGHRS, CDR2 YFSETQ. Here the sequenced sample was PBMCs, mostly from graft donor cells, taken 360 days after TCRalphabeta/CD19-depleted stem cell transplant. The rearrangement links TRBV5-1 to TRBJ2-7; D uncertain. This clonotype was obtained from a male patient aged 10 to 17 who had a stem cell transplant for acute lymphoblastic leukemia, so the T cells may come from the graft donor. The CDR3 loop reads CASSPPTAFEQYF. The CDR3 coding sequence is TGCGCCAGCAGCCCGCCGACGGCTTTCGAGCAGTACTTC.